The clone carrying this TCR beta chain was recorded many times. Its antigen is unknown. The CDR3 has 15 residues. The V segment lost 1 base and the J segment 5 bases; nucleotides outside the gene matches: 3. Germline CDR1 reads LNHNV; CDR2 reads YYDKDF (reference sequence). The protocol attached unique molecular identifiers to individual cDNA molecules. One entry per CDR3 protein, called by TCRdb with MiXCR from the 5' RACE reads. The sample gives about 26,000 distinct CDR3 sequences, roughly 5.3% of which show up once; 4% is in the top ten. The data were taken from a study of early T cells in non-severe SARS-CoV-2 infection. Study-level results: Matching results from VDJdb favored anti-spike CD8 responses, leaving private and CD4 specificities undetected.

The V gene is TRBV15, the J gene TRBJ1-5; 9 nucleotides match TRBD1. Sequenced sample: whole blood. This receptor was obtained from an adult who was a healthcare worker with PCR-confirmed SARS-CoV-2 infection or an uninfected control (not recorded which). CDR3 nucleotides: TGTGCCACCAGCAGAGTACAGGGGGCATATCAGCCCCAGCATTTT. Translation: CATSRVQGAYQPQHF.